This T cell receptor beta chain was identified during a study of blood T cells in healthy people across ages. This clonotype has ten or more counts. V gave up 1 base and J gave up 7 bases, with 13 bases separating them. The CDR3 covers 15 residues. Primers used in a second PCR of about 6 to 11 cycles were a sample-barcoded 5' primer and a J-beta primer mix. TCRdb used MiXCR to reprocess the 5' RACE reads, holding one entry per CDR3 protein. This sample has approximately 670,000 distinct CDR3 sequences, with 40% to 50% found just once. The origin of this receptor is an elderly man in good health. Sequencing was carried out using blood. The chain carries TRBV12-3 or TRBV12-4 and TRBJ1-4, with D uncertain. The CDR3 DNA sequence: TGTGCCAGCAGTTTAGAATTCGGGGTTATTGAAAAACTGTTTTTT. It codes for CASSLEFGVIEKLFF.